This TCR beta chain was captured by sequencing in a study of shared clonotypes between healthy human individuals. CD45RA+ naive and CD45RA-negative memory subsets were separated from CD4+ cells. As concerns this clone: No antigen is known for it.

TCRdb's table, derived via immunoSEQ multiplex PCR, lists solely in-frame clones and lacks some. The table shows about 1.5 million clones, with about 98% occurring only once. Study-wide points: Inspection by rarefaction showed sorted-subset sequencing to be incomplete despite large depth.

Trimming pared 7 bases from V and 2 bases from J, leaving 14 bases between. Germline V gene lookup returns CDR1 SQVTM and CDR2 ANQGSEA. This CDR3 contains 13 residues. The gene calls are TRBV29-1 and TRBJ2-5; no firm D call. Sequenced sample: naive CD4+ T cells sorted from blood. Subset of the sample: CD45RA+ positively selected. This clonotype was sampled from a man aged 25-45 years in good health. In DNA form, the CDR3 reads TGCAGCGCAGGAAGGAGCAATCAAGAGACCCAGTACTTC. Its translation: CSAGRSNQETQYF.